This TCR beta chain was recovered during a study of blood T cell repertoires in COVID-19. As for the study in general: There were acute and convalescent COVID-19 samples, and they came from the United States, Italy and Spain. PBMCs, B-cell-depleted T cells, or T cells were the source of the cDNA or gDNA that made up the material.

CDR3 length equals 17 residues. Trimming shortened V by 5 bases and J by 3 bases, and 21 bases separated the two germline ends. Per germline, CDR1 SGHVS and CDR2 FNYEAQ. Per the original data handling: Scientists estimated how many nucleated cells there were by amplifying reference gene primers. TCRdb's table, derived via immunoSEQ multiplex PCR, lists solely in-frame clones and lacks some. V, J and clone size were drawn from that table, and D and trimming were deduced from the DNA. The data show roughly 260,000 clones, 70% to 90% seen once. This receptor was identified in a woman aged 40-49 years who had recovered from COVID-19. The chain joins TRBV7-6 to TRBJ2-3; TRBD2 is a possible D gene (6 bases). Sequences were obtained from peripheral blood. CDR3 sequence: CASSRANGEVWTDTQYF. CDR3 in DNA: TGTGCCAGCAGCAGAGCAAACGGGGAGGTGTGGACAGATACGCAGTATTTT.